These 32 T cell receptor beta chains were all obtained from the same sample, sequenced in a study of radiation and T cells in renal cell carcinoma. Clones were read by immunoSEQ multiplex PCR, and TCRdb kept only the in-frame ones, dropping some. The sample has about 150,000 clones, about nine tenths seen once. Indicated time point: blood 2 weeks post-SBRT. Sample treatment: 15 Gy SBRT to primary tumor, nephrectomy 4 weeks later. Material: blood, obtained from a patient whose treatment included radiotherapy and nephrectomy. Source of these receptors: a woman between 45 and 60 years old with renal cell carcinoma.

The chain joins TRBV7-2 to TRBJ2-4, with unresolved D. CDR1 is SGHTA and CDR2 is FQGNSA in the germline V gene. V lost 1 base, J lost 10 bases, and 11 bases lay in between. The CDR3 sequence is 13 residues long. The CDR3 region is CASSLEAVRIQYF. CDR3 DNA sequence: TGTGCCAGCAGCTTAGAGGCGGTGAGAATTCAGTACTTC.

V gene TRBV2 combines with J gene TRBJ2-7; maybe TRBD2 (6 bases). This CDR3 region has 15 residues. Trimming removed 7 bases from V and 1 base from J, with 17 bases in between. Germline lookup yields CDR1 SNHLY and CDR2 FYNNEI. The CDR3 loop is CASKLEGYPSYEQYF. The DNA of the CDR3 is TGTGCCAGCAAATTGGAGGGGTACCCATCCTACGAGCAGTACTTC.

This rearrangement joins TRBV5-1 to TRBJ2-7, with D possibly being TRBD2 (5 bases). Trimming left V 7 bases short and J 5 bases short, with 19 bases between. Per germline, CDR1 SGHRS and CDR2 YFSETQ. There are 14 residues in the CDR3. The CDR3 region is CASCPAQRKDEQYF. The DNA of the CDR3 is TGCGCCAGCTGCCCGGCTCAGCGGAAGGACGAGCAGTACTTC.

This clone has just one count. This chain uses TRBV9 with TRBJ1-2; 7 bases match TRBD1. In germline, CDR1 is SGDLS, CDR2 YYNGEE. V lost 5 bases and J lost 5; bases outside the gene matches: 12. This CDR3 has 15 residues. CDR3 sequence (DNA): TGTGCCAGCAGGTACCGGGAGACAGGGATGTATGGCTACACCTTC. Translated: CASRYRETGMYGYTF. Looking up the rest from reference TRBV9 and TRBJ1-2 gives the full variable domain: DSGVTQTPKHLITATGQRVTLRCSPRSGDLSVYWYQQSLDQGLQFLIQYYNGEERAKGNILERFSAQQFPDLHSELNLSSLELGDSALYFCASRYRETGMYGYTFGSGTRLTVV.

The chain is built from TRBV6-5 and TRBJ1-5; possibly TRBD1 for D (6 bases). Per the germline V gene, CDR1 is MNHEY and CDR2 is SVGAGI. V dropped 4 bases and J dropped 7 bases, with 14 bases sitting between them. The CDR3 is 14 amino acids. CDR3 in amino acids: CASSWTQGGQPQHF. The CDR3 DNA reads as TGTGCCAGCAGTTGGACACAGGGTGGACAGCCCCAGCATTTT.

CDR3 in amino acids: CASSLAETSYNEQFF. CDR3 DNA: TGTGCCAGCAGCTTAGCGGAGACCTCCTACAATGAGCAGTTCTTC. The chain links TRBV11-2 to TRBJ2-1; D gene ambiguous. The ends were cut back, 1 base at V and 0 bases at J, with 7 bases in the middle. The germline V gene has CDR1 SGHAT and CDR2 FQNNGV. The CDR3 has 15 amino acids.

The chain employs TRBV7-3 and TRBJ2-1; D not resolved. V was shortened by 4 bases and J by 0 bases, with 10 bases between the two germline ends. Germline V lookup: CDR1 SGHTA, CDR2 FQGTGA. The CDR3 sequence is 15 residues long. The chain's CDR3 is CASSYTPSSYNEQFF. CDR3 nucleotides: TGTGCCAGCAGCTACACCCCGAGCTCCTACAATGAGCAGTTCTTC.

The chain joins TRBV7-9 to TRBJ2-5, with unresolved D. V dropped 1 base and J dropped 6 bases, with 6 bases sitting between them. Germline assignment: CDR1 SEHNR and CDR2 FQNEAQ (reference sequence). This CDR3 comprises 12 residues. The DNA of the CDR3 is TGTGCCAGCAGCTTAGGTGGGAAGACCCAGTACTTC. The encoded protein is CASSLGGKTQYF.

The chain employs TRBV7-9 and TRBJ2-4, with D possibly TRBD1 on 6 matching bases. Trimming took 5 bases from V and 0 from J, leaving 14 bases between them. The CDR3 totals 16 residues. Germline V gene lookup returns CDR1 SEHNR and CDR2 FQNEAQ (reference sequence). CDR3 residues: CASSPHRVLAKNIQYF. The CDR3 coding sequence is TGTGCCAGCAGCCCACACAGGGTGCTAGCCAAAAACATTCAGTACTTC.

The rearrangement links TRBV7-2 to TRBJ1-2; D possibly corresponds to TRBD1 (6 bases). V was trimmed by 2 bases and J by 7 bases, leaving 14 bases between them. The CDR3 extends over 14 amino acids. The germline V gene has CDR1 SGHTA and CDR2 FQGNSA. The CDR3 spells CASSLRRGTGGYTF. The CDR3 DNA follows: TGTGCCAGCAGCTTAAGGAGGGGGACGGGTGGCTACACCTTC.

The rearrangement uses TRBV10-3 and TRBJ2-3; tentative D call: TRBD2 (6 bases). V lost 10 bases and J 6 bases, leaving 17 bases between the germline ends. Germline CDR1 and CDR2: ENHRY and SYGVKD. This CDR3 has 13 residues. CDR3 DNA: TGTGCCACTCGACTGGATGGGAGGGATACGCAGTATTTT. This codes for CATRLDGRDTQYF.

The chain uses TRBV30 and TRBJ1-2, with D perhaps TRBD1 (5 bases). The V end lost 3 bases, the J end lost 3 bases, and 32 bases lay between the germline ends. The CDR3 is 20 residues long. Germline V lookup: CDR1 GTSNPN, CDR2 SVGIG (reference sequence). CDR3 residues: CAWSGGTTPGSRGYYYGYTF. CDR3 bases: TGTGCCTGGAGCGGGGGGACGACTCCCGGGTCGCGAGGGTATTACTATGGCTACACCTTC.

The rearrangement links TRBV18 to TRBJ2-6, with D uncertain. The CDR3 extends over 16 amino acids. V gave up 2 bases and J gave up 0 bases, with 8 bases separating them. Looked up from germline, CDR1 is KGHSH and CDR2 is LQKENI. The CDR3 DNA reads TGTGCCAGCTCACCAAGCCAGGCCTCTGGGGCCAACGTCCTGACTTTC. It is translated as CASSPSQASGANVLTF.

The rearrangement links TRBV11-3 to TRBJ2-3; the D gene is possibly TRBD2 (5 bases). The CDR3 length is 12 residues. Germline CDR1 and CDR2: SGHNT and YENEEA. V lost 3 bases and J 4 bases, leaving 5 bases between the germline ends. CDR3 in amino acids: CASSLRADTQYF. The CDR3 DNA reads TGTGCCAGCAGCTTGAGGGCAGATACGCAGTATTTT. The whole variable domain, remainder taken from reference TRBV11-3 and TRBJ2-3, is EAGVVQSPRYKIIEKKQPVAFWCNPISGHNTLYWYLQNLGQGPELLIRYENEEAVDDSQLPKDRFSAERLKGVDSTLKIQPAELGDSAVYLCASSLRADTQYFGPGTRLTVL.

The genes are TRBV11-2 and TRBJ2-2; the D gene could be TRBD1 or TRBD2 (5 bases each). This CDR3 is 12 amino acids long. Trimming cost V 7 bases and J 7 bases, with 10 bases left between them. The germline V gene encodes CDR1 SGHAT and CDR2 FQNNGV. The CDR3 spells CASTRGGGELFF. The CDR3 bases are TGTGCCAGCACCCGGGGCGGCGGGGAGCTGTTTTTT.

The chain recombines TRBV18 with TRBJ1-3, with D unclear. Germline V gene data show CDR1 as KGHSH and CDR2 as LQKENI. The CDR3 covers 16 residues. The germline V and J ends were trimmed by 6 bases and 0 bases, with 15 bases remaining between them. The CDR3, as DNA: TGTGCCAGCTCCACCGGTGTAACAGTCTCTGGAAACACCATATATTTT. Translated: CASSTGVTVSGNTIYF.

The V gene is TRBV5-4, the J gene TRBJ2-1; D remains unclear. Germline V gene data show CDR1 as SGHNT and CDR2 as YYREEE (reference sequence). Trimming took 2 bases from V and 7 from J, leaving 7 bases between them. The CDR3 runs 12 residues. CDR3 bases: TGTGCCAGCAGCTTACTATGGAATGAGCAGTTCTTC. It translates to CASSLLWNEQFF.

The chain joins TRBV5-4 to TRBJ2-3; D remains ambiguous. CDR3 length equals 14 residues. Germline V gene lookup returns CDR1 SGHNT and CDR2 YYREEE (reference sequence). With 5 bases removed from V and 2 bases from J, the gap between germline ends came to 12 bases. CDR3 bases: TGTGCCAGCAGTGCACGGTTGGACACAGATACGCAGTATTTT. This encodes CASSARLDTDTQYF.

CDR3 region: CASSPGQAVGYGYTF. In DNA, the CDR3 is TGTGCCAGCTCCCCCGGACAGGCAGTTGGCTATGGCTACACCTTC. The V call is TRBV18, the J call TRBJ1-2, with 7 bases identical to TRBD1. Germline V gene lookup returns CDR1 KGHSH and CDR2 LQKENI. V shed 6 bases and J 4 bases; nucleotides not matched to a gene: 11. The CDR3 runs to 15 residues.

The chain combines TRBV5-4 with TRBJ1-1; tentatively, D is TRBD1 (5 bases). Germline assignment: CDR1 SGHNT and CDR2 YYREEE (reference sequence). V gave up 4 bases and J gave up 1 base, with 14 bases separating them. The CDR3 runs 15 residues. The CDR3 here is CASSQADRPNTEAFF. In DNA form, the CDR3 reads TGTGCCAGCAGCCAAGCAGACAGACCGAACACTGAAGCTTTCTTT.

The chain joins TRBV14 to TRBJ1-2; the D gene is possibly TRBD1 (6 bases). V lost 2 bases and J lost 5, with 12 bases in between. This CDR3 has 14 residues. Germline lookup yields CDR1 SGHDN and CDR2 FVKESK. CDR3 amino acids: CASSQPGTTYGYTF. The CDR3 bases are TGTGCCAGCAGCCAACCTGGGACAACATATGGCTACACCTTC.

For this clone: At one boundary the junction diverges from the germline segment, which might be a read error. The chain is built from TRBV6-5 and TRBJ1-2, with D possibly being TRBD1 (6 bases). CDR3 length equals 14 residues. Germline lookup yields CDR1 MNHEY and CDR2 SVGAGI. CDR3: CASSQTGTTSGCTF. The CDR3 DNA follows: TGTGCCAGCAGTCAAACCGGGACAACGAGTGGCTGCACCTTC.

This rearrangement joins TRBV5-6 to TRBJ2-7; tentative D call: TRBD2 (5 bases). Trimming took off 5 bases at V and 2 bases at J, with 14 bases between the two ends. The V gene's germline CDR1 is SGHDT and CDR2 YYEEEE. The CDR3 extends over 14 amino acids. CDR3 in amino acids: CASRPIGVTYEQYF. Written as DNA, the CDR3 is TGTGCCAGCAGACCTATCGGGGTTACCTACGAGCAGTACTTC.

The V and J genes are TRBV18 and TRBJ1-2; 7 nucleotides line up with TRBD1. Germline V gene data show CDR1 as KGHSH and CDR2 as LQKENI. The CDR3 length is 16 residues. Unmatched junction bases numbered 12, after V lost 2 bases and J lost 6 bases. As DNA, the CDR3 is TGTGCCAGCTCACCATTTTCCAGGGACAGCGTAGATGGCTACACCTTC. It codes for CASSPFSRDSVDGYTF.

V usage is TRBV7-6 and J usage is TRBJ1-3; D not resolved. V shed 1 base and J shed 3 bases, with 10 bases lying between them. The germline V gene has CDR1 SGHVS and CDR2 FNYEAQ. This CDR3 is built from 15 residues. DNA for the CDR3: TGTGCCAGCAGCTTAGACCGGGGTTATGGAAACACCATATATTTT. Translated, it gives CASSLDRGYGNTIYF. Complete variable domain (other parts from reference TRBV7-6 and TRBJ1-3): GAGVSQSPRYKVTKRGQDVALRCDPISGHVSLYWYRQALGQGPEFLTYFNYEAQQDKSGLPNDRFSAERPEGSISTLTIQRTEQRDSAMYRCASSLDRGYGNTIYFGEGSWLTVV.

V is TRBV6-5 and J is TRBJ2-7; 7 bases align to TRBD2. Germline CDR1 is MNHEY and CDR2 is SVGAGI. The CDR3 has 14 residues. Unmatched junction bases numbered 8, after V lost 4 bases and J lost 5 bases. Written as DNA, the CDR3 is TGTGCCAGCAGTTCCCTGCGGGGGAGGAACGAGCAGTACTTC. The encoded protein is CASSSLRGRNEQYF.

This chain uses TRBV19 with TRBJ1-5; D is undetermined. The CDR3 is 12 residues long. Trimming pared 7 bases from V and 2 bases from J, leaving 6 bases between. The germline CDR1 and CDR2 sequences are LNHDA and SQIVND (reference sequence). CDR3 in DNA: TGTGCCAGTAAGAGCCGCAATCAGCCCCAGCATTTT. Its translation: CASKSRNQPQHF.

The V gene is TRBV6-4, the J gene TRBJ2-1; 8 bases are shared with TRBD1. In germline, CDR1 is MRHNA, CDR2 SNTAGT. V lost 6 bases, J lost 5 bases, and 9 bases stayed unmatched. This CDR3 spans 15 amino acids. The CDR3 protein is CASSPGQGEHNEQFF. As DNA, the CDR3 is TGTGCCAGCAGCCCCGGACAGGGCGAACACAATGAGCAGTTCTTC.

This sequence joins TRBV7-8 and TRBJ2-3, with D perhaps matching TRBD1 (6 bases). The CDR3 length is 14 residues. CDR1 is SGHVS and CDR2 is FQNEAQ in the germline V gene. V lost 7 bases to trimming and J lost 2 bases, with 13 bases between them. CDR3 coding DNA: TGTGCCAGCACCTTTACAGGGTACACAGATACGCAGTATTTT. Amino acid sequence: CASTFTGYTDTQYF.

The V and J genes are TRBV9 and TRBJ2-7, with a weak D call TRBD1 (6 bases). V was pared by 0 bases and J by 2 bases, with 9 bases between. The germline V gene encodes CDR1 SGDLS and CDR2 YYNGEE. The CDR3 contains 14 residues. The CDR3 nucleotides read TGTGCCAGCAGCGTAGCACAGGGTCCCTACGAGCAGTACTTC. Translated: CASSVAQGPYEQYF.

The CDR3 coding sequence is TGTGCCAGCAGCTTAGTTCGGGGGAATTCTGACTCACTTACACCCGGGGCCAACGTCCTGACTTTC. This translates into CASSLVRGNSDSLTPGANVLTF. This chain uses TRBV13 with TRBJ2-6, with D possibly being TRBD2 (6 bases). Trimming left V 1 base short and J 4 bases short, with 29 bases between. The CDR3 totals 22 residues. CDR1 PRHDT and CDR2 FYEKMQ come from the germline V gene (reference sequence).

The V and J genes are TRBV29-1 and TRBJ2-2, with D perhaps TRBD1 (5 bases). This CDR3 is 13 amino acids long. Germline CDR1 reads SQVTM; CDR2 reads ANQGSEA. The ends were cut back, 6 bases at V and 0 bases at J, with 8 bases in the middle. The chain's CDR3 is CSVWTSNTGELFF. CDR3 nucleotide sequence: TGCAGCGTCTGGACATCGAACACCGGGGAGCTGTTTTTT.